This T cell receptor beta chain was sequenced in a study of cytomegalovirus exposure and HLA in healthy donors (dated by TCRdb to 2017 to 2019). Turning to the overall study: An earlier analysis of 587 of the donors reported approximately 280 Gb of sequence data and 95 million to 130 million unique TCR beta sequences obtained from about 179 million T cells. Around 320 gigabases of sequencing data and roughly 90 million unique TCR sequences were included in an early release covering around 600 HLA-typed donors. The genetic ancestry cluster associated with self-reported Caucasian donors included 81% of the approximately 400 genotyped donors. The study aimed to test whether cataloging public T cell receptors could reveal signatures of past pathogen exposure. The T cell repertoires of 550 to 850 subjects were profiled by immunosequencing and related to cytomegalovirus serostatus. A separate validation cohort of roughly 120 different subjects was used in addition to the approximately 700-subject first cohort. To predict cytomegalovirus infection status, the study brought together high-throughput TCR immunosequencing, statistical association of individual TCRs with disease status, and machine learning. A later analysis re-examined previously published TCR beta repertoires from about 670 donors and added high-resolution HLA genotyping to investigate patterns of TCR occurrence. Rather than drawing on any new phenotypic data, the later analysis identified candidate immune exposures from TCR beta sequences and the way those sequences occurred across donors. In an earlier analysis of over 550 of the donors, high-throughput TCR beta sequencing was used to judge whether each TCR beta V gene segment behaved as functional or pseudogenic. Donor age, sex, ethnicity and CMV serostatus were compiled together with the repertoire data. A later genetic analysis used genome-wide SNP genotypes for about three fifths of the 666 donors, treating that subset as a discovery cohort. All discovery cohort repertoires had been generated using a single sequencing platform. HLA typing included class I and class II loci at four-digit resolution. The number of donors typed differed by locus, with 629-630 for A, B, C, DRB1 and DQB1, around 500 for DQA1, nearly 610 for DPA1, and some 470 for DPB1. Several DR-DQ haplotypes were treated as single units for association and clustering because of strong linkage in the cohort. Across about 380 genotyped donors of the cohort, an average of approximately 200,000 unique TCR beta nucleotide sequences per donor were sequenced, and approximately 17% of those sequences were non-productive.

Study-level results and caveats: In a later genetic analysis, fewer N-insertions in productive TCRs were reported among donors in an Asian-associated ancestry cluster than the approximately 670-donor mean. An association between a missense DCLRE1C variant and V-gene and J-gene trimming of TCR beta chains was found in a later genetic analysis and replicated in an independent cohort. In an earlier analysis of some 500 of the donors, most TCR beta V segments appeared in productive rearrangements about 87% or about 30% of the time, broadly matching IMGT annotations. Strong co-occurrence of HLA alleles, especially DR and DQ, made assigning TCR associations to individual alleles difficult. Cytomegalovirus status was reported to be diagnosed by the classifier with high specificity and sensitivity in both the original and validation cohorts. Immune exposure information for the cohort was limited to CMV serostatus. In a later analysis, HLA-associated TCR beta chains showed more clonal expansion and lower generation probabilities than non-associated chains that were equally common. HLA typing was unavailable for some donors at each locus, so association tests used only the typed subset. A later analysis associated around 16,000 TCR beta sequences with specific HLA alleles at a false discovery rate of 0.05. According to the authors, the approach could potentially be generalized to other disease states and immunological phenotypes. A later analysis reported that several top co-occurrence clusters appeared linked to parvovirus B19, influenza, CMV and Epstein-Barr virus. Correlated functional status among segregating V segments might reflect linkage disequilibrium, but an unknown experimental factor could not be ruled out. A cluster of highly shared sequence variants was judged likely to be a technical artifact of the sequencing pipeline. A later analysis found that TCR association rates varied across HLA loci, with DRB1 alleles showing the most associated TCRs and HLA-C alleles the fewest. Only TCR beta chains were sequenced in this cohort, and the absence of alpha or paired-chain data limited detectable features. Because counts were too low, more than 15 rarely observed V segments, including chromosome 9 orphons, were excluded from the earlier analysis of several hundred of the donors. While some public TCRs were present in many individuals, most TCR sequences turned up only very rarely across donors. Sequencing depth was assumed to be roughly uniform across donors in the presence/absence analyses, though that assumption may not hold. A total of fewer than 200 TCR beta chains were listed by the study as associated with cytomegalovirus. A further reported finding was that TCR beta sequences accurately predicted the HLA-A and HLA-B alleles for most subjects in the first cohort. In vitro tests confirmed that a few of the cytomegalovirus-associated TCR beta chains recognize cytomegalovirus antigens. According to a later analysis, most CMV-associated TCR beta chains appeared to be HLA-restricted, and the HLA associations seemed to be driven largely by CMV exposure. Because the 87-base-pair reads could not distinguish some IMGT-functional V segments, including TRBV6-2 and TRBV6-3, those segments were excluded.

The method was the immunoSEQ multiplex PCR assay. The multiplex PCR relied on a mix of 60 forward primers for TCR Vbeta segments and 13 reverse primers for TCR Jbeta segments. Amplification of the CDR3 region of rearranged TCR beta genes was performed with a multiplex PCR assay on genomic DNA. On the Illumina HiSeq System, the amplified TCR beta libraries were sequenced as 87-base-pair reads. The published analysis was carried out like this. Across the roughly 700 repertoires, a later analysis counted roughly 84 million unique TCR beta chains, around 10 million of which were shared by at least two donors. A nearest-neighbor algorithm error-corrected the raw reads and collapsed the reads into unique sequences, merging closely related sequences to remove PCR and sequencing errors. Alignment of CDR3 sequences to IMGT reference sequences was used to assign V, D and J gene segments. For a sequence to be retained, at least a six-nucleotide match to both a V gene segment and a J gene segment was required. Rearrangements were classified as productive when the CDR3 lacked stop codons and remained in frame with V and J, and all other rearrangements were classified as non-productive. Following IMGT convention, CDR3 was defined as the stretch from the second conserved V-encoded cysteine up to the conserved J-encoded phenylalanine. The earlier analysis of some 580 of the donors excluded any sequence lacking an unambiguous match to a single V gene segment. An earlier analysis of 587 of the donors classified V segments as functional when productive rearrangements were above 56.7% and as segregating when the standard deviation between donors was above 5%. A statistical classification framework was built for diagnosing cytomegalovirus status from the catalog of TCR beta chain sequences. A later analysis assigned V and J genes by comparing TCR nucleotide sequences with IMGT/GENE-DB human TR gene sequences. In a later analysis, CDR3 sequences and most-parsimonious VDJ recombination scenarios were assigned using the TCRdist pipeline. In a later analysis, every TCR beta chain was defined by the combination of its CDR3 amino acid sequence and its V-gene family, and reads without a unique V-gene family were dropped. As a way to deal with suspected cross-contamination and a sequencing artifact, a later analysis dropped hundreds of nucleotide sequences that were highly shared and had low generation probability. In a later analysis, a clonal expansion index for each public chain was calculated from normalized within-repertoire ranks of inferred template counts. A later analysis computed generation probabilities with a VDJ recombination model fitted to out-of-frame rearrangements, and checked the results against IGoR. In a later analysis, hypergeometric tests were used to score TCR-TCR, TCR-HLA and TCR-CMV co-occurrence, with a repertoire-size bias correction applied to TCR pairs. In a later analysis, false discovery rates were estimated by permuting HLA or CMV assignments 20 times. A later analysis grouped co-occurring TCRs with DBSCAN, adding TCRdist sequence similarity when clustering within HLA-allele-positive subsets. Co-occurrence clustering excluded repertoires with fewer than 30,000 or more than 120,000 public chains, plus five with anomalous nucleotide sharing. In its TCRdb copy, this immuneACCESS table keeps in-frame sequences only and misses some clones. Where compared with another copy, unresolved V genes explain less than half of these, and the others have no known cause. The V and J calls and clone size come from that table; D and trimming were worked out from the DNA. The sample includes about 170,000 clones, with 70% to 80% observed a single time. The ten largest clones capture approximately 2.1% of the sample.

Comments on this clone: Its cognate antigen has yet to be identified. The sample holds no much larger clone one base away, and base qualities are not on file.

Taken from the germline V gene (reference sequence), the CDR1 and CDR2 loops are GTSNPN and SVGIG. The CDR3 covers 13 residues, taking in both the cysteine and the phenylalanine. The kept DNA is CDR3 alone, 39 bases in frame from the first base. Between the V and J ends, shortened by 3 bases and 2 bases respectively, the junction contains 8 bases. The cohort consisted of 600 to 750 healthy bone marrow donors. At the time of sampling, every cohort member was nominally healthy, though immune exposures that went unrecorded were likely present. The donor was CMV seronegative and was included in the group of hundreds of seronegative cohort members. Each donor provided a peripheral blood sample, and peripheral blood mononuclear cells were used for TCR beta sequencing. Genomic DNA was extracted from the blood cell samples with the Qiagen DNeasy Blood Extraction Kit.

Sequenced material: PBMCs. This chain joins TRBV30 to TRBJ1-3; D gene: possibly TRBD1, on 5 matching bases. The source of this sequence is a woman between 45 and 60 years old in good health and CMV-seronegative. CDR3 sequence: CAWRGGAGNTIYF. Here is the DNA: TGTGCCTGGAGGGGGGGAGCTGGAAACACCATATATTTT.